This TCR beta chain comes out of a study of blood T cell repertoires in COVID-19. Study at large: From the United States, Italy and Spain came samples of acute and convalescent COVID-19.

Source study methods: Reference gene primers were amplified, and this amplification served to estimate nucleated cell counts. Sequencing used immunoSEQ multiplex PCR; TCRdb keeps in-frame clones, though not all of them. Clone size and V and J calls were adopted from that table, with D and trimming inferred from the DNA. The sample includes approximately 50,000 clones, 80% to 90% seen only once; the top ten take about 31%. The germline V gene has CDR1 KGHSH and CDR2 LQKENI. This CDR3 comprises 13 residues. V lost 3 bases and J lost 8, with 13 bases in between. This clonotype originated in a man in his fifties or sixties with COVID-19, enrolled during active disease. The specimen sequenced was peripheral blood. The genes are TRBV18 and TRBJ1-2, with D possibly matching TRBD1 (5 bases). CDR3 protein: CASSPSDTRGYTF. In DNA form, the CDR3 reads TGTGCCAGCTCACCTTCGGACACCCGGGGCTACACCTTC.